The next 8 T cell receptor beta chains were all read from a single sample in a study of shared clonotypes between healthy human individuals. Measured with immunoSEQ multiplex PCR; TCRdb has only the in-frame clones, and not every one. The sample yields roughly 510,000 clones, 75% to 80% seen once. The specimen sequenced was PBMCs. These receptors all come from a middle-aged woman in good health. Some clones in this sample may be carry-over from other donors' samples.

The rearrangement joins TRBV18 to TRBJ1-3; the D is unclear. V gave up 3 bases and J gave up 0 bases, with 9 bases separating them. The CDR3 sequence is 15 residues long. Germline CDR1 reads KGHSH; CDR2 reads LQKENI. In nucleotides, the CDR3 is TGTGCCAGCTCACCCTCCCCCCGCTCTGGAAACACCATATATTTT. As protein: CASSPSPRSGNTIYF.

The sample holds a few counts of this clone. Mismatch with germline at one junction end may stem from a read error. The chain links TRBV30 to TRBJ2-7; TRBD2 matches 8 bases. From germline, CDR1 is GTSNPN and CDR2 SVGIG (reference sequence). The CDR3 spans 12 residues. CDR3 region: CAWSVQGTRKTF. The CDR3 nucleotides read TGTGCCTGGAGTGTACAAGGGACTAGGAAAACATTC.

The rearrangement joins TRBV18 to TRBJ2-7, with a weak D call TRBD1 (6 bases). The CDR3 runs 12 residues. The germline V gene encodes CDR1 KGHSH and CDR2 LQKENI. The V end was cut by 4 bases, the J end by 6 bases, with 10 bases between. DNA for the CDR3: TGTGCCAGCTCACTCAGGGGATCCGAGCAGTACTTC. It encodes CASSLRGSEQYF. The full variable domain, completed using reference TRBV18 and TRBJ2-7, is NAGVMQNPRHLVRRRGQEARLRCSPMKGHSHVYWYRQLPEEGLKFMVYLQKENIIDESGMPKERFSAEFPKEGPSILRIQQVVRGDSAAYFCASSLRGSEQYFGPGTRLTVT.

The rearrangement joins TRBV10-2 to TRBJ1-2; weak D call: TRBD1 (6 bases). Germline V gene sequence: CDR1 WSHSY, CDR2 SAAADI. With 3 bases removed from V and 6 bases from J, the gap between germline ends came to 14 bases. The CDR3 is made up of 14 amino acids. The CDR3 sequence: CASSDRGVIHGYTF. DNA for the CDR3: TGCGCCAGCAGTGATAGGGGGGTTATTCATGGCTACACCTTC.

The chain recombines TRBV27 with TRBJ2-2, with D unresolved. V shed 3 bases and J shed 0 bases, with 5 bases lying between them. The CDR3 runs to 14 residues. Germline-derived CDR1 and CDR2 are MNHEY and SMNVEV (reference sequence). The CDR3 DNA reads TGTGCCAGCAGTTTCCTAGCGAACACCGGGGAGCTGTTTTTT. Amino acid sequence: CASSFLANTGELFF.

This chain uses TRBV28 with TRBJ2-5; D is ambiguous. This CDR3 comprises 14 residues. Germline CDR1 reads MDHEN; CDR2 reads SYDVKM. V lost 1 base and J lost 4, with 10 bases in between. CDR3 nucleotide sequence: TGTGCCAGCAGTTTATTGAGTAGTCGAGAGACCCAGTACTTC. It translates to CASSLLSSRETQYF.

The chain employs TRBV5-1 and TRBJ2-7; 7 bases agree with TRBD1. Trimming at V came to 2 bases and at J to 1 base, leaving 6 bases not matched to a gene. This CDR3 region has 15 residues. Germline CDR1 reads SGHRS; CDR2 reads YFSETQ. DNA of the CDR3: TGCGCCAGCAGCTTAGAACCAGGGGGATCCTACGAGCAGTACTTC. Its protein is CASSLEPGGSYEQYF.

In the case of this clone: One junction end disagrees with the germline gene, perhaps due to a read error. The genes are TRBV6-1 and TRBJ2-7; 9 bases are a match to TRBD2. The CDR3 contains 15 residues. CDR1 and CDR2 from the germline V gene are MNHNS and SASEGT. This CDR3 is CASSLLAGGPNERYF. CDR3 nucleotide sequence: TGTGCCAGCAGTTTGCTGGCGGGAGGGCCCAACGAGCGGTACTTC.